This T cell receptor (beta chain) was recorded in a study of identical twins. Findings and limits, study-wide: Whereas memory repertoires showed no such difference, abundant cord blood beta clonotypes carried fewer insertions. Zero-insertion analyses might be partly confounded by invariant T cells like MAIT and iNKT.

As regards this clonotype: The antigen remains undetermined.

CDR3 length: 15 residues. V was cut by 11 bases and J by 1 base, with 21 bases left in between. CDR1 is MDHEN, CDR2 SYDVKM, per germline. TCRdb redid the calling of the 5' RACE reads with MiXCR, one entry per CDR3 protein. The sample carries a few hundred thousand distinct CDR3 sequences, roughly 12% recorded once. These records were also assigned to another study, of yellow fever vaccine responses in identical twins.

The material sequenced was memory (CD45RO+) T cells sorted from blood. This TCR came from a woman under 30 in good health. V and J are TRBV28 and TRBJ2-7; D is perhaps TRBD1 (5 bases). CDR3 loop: CAGAGQAKGSYEQYF. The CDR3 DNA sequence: TGTGCCGGGGCAGGGCAGGCAAAAGGATCCTACGAGCAGTACTTC.